This paragraph covers one T cell receptor beta chain sequence. Germline CDR1 is SGHKS and CDR2 is YYEKEE (reference sequence). The germline V and J ends were trimmed by 1 base and 0 bases, with 7 bases remaining between them. There are 14 residues in the CDR3. In the original workflow: Amplified reference gene primers provided the basis for estimating nucleated cell counts. The repertoire was sequenced with immunoSEQ multiplex PCR; TCRdb's copy has only in-frame clones and lacks some. The V and J calls and clone size are taken from that table; D and trimming were inferred from the DNA. The data show roughly 230,000 clones, 83% seen once. This entry belongs to a study of blood T cell repertoires in COVID-19. Study at large: Italy, Spain and the United States were the sources of the convalescent and acute COVID-19 samples. Sample material is recorded as cDNA or gDNA derived from T cells, B-cell-depleted T cells, or PBMCs.

This sequence was found in a human donor in a cohort sampled during active COVID-19. Sequencing input: peripheral blood. The V call is TRBV5-5, the J call TRBJ1-1; D uncertain. The CDR3 here is CASSLQIMNTEAFF. DNA for the CDR3: TGTGCCAGCAGCTTGCAGATCATGAACACTGAAGCTTTCTTT.